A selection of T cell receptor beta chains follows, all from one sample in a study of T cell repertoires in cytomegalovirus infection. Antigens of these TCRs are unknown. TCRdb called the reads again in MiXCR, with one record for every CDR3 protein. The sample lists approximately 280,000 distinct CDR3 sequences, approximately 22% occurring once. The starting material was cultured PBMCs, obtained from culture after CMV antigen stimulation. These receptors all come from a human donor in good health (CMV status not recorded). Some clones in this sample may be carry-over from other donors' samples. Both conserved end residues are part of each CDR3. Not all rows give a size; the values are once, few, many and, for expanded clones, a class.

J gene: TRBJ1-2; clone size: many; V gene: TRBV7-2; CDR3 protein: CASSPSDGYGYTF
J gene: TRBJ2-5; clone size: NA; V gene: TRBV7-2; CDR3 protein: CASSDRGGLETQYF
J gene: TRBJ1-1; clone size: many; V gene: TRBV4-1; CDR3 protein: CASSQAPTRGVRTEAFF
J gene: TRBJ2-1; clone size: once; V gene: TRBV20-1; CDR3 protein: CSARELIVANRDEQFF
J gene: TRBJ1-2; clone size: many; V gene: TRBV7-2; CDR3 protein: CASSSDRDPNYGYTF
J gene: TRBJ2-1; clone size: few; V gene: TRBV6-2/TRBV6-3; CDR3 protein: CASRGTSGRSYNEQFF
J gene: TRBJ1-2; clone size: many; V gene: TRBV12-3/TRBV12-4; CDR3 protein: CASRGTGAFYGYTF
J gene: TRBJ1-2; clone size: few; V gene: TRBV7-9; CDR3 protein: CASSLVRGGYDYYGYTF
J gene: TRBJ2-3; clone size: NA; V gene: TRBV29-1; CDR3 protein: CSVEARRRLTDTQYF
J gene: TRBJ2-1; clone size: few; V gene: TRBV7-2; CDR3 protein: CASSFSGLSSYNEQFF
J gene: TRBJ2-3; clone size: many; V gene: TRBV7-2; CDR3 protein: CASGSEPTDTQYF
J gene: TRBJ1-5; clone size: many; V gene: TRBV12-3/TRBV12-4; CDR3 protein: CASRAEASNQPQHF
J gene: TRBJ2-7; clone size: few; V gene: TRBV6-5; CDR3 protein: CASSYFRPSGNTYEQYF
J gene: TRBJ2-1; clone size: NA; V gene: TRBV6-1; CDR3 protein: CASSDGLGEGEQFF
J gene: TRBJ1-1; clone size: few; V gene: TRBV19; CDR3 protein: CASSPRSGTMNTEAFF
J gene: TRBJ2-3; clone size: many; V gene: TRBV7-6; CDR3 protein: CASSLSVAGEAPSTDTQYF
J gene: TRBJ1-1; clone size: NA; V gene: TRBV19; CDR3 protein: CASSITGRNMNTEAFF
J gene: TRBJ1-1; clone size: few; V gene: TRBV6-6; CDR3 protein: CASRRTLTGGLYEAFF
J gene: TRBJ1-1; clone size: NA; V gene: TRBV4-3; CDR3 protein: CASTKSQGADTEAFF
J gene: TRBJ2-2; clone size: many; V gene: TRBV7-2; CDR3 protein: CASSLRLAGASGELFF
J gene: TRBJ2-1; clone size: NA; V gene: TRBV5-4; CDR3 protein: CASSSRDRGSNEQFF
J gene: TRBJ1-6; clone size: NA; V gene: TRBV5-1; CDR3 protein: CASSLTGAGVLNSPLHF
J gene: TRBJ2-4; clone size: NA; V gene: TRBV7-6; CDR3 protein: CASSLSEGNIQYF
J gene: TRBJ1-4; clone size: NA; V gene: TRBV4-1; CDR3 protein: CASSQESGRSNEKLFF
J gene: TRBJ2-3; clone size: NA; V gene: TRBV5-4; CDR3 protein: CASSFDRRESDTQYF
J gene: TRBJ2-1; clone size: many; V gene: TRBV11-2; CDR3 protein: CASSLAGSSYNEQFF
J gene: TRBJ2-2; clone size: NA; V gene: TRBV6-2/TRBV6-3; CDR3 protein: CASRAPGQGPGELFF
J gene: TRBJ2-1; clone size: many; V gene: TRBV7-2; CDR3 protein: CASSLDEASGTYNEQFF
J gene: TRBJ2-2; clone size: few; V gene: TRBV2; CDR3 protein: CASSASRDRGVELFF
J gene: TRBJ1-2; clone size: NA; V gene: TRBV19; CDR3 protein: CASSVDAYGYTF
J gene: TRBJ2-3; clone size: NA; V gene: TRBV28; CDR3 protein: CASSLVGYTDTQYF
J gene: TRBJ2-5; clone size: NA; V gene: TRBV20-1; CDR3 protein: CSVKVAGPSQETQYF
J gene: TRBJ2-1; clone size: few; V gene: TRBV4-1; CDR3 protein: CASSQGPGGLAGGPENEQFF